This T cell receptor (beta chain) comes out of a study of blood T cells in healthy people across ages. The extraction recovered at least 5 micrograms of total RNA per sample. In its sample, this clonotype was seen a few times. The second PCR ran 7 to 11 cycles with a sample-barcoded 5' primer and J-beta primers. In TCRdb, the 5' RACE reads were re-called with MiXCR into one record per CDR3 protein. The table includes about 800,000 distinct CDR3 sequences, roughly 25% detected once. The germline V gene has CDR1 DFQATT and CDR2 SNEGSKA (reference sequence). Trimming stripped 3 bases from V and 1 base from J, with 11 bases between. This CDR3 region has 14 residues. This same sample was also taken into another study, of T cells of mothers and their children.

The clonotype comes from a boy between 10 and 17 years old in good health. Sequenced: blood. This chain connects TRBV20-1 to TRBJ2-3; D unclear. The DNA for the CDR3 is TGCAGTGCTAGGCGGCAGGACGGCACAGATACGCAGTATTTT. The encoded protein is CSARRQDGTDTQYF.